The 2 T cell receptor beta chains below all came from one sample that was sequenced in a study of CD8+CD57+ T cells in acquired aplastic anemia. TCR beta VDJ and CDR3 profiling used genomic DNA as template. From the reads, TCRdb called clonotypes with MiXCR, one entry per CDR3 protein. This sample has 150,000 to 200,000 distinct CDR3 sequences; roughly 63% occur once, and the top ten carry under 60%. Sequencing was carried out using sorted CD4+, CD8+, or CD8+CD57+ T cells (not recorded which) from PBMCs. These receptors originate from a human donor in good health.

The chain joins TRBV4-3 to TRBJ2-1, with 11 bases identical to TRBD2. Looked up from germline, CDR1 is LGHNA and CDR2 is YSLEER. After removal of 1 base from V and 8 bases from J, the junction contained 7 bases not matched to a gene. The CDR3 runs 16 residues. The CDR3 sequence: CASSQVFASGGYEQFF. For the CDR3, the DNA is TGCGCCAGCAGCCAAGTTTTCGCTAGCGGGGGGTATGAGCAGTTCTTC.

The chain recombines TRBV7-8 with TRBJ1-2; D not certain. The length of the CDR3 is 14 residues. Trimming pared 1 base from V and 4 bases from J, leaving 10 bases between. Germline V lookup: CDR1 SGHVS, CDR2 FQNEAQ. The CDR3 nucleotides are TGTGCCAGCAGCTTAGATTTGGGCAGCTATGGCTACACCTTC. Translated: CASSLDLGSYGYTF.